These 14 T cell receptor beta chains share one sample of origin, sequenced in a study of blood T cell repertoires in COVID-19. Repertoires were generated with immunoSEQ multiplex PCR, while TCRdb's copy carries only in-frame clones and drops some. Here the sample spans a few hundred thousand clones, approximately 88% being singletons. The sequenced sample consisted of PBMCs or T cells enriched from blood (not recorded which). The receptors originated from a middle-aged woman with acute COVID-19.

The chain joins TRBV4-1 to TRBJ2-1; 12 bases line up with TRBD2. Germline values: CDR1 MGHRA, CDR2 YSYEKL. This CDR3 comprises 16 residues. V was pared by 4 bases and J by 6 bases, with 7 bases of the junction left unmatched. The CDR3, as DNA: TGCGCCAGCAGCCCTCGGACTAGCGGGAATGCCAATGAGCAGTTCTTC. Translating it yields CASSPRTSGNANEQFF.

V usage is TRBV5-3 and J usage is TRBJ2-3, with 8 bases lining up with TRBD2. TRBV5-3 belongs to the ORF category, with a function that is uncertain. CDR3 size: 16 residues. With V trimmed by 6 bases and J by 5 bases, 14 bases remained unmatched. The CDR3 loop is CARKYGGAGVGDTQYF. CDR3 DNA sequence: TGTGCCAGAAAGTATGGTGGAGCGGGAGTAGGAGATACGCAGTATTTT.

The chain combines TRBV5-1 with TRBJ1-1; 8 nucleotides match TRBD1. CDR3 length equals 13 residues. V trimming: 3 bases; J trimming: 5 bases; junction bases outside the gene matches: 3. The germline CDR1 and CDR2 sequences are SGHRS and YFSETQ. The chain's CDR3 is CASSSQGDTEAFF. In nucleotides, the CDR3 is TGCGCCAGCAGCTCACAGGGGGATACTGAAGCTTTCTTT.

V usage is TRBV6-5 and J usage is TRBJ1-2, with 8 bases lining up with TRBD1. Germline CDR1 MNHEY, CDR2 SVGAGI. J was trimmed by 7 bases and V by 11 bases; bases with no gene match: 6. The CDR3 is 11 residues long. CDR3 in DNA: TGTGCCGTACAGGGGGTTCGTGGCTACACCTTC. Amino acids: CAVQGVRGYTF.

This clone was seen a handful of times. Here the CDR3 DNA reads TGTGCCAGCAGACCCTCGTTTCGAAGGGGTCGCTCGCAGTATTTT. Its protein product is CASRPSFRRGRSQYF. This sequence joins TRBV7-9 and TRBJ2-3, with a possible D match to TRBD1 (5 bases). This CDR3 is built from 15 residues. In germline, CDR1 is SEHNR, CDR2 FQNEAQ (reference sequence). V lost 6 bases, J lost 10 bases, and 23 bases lay in between.

Only one count was recorded for this clone. The chain recombines TRBV19 with TRBJ1-1; D remains ambiguous. CDR1 and CDR2 (germline): LNHDA, SQIVND (reference sequence). The CDR3 loop spans 13 amino acids. The V and J ends lost 6 bases and 0 bases respectively, with 8 bases between them. The CDR3 DNA follows: TGTGCCAGTAGGTTTACAGTGAACACTGAAGCTTTCTTT. This translates into CASRFTVNTEAFF.

The rearrangement links TRBV6-5 to TRBJ1-5; TRBD1 matches 7 bases. V lost 5 bases and J lost 7; bases outside the gene matches: 11. Germline V lookup: CDR1 MNHEY, CDR2 SVGAGI. This CDR3 is 15 amino acids long. CDR3 sequence: CASSTGMTGLQPQHF. DNA of the CDR3: TGTGCCAGCAGTACTGGGATGACAGGGTTACAGCCCCAGCATTTT.

The chain combines TRBV12-2 with TRBJ1-2; TRBD1, the table's D call, lacks a check against the DNA. TRBV12-2 is given as a pseudogene. The CDR3 is 16 residues long. This chain's CDR3 is CASRLITPGQNYGYTF. The DNA of the CDR3 is TGTGCAAGTCGCTTAATTACTCCGGGACAAAACTATGGCTACACCTTC.

The chain is built from TRBV24-1 and TRBJ2-1, with TRBD2 matching over 14 bases. Germline V CDR1 and CDR2: KGHDR, SFDVKD. Losses at the gene ends were 3 bases for V and 8 bases for J; bases not matched to a gene: 26. The CDR3 contains 23 residues. The CDR3 DNA sequence: TGTGCCACCAGTGATAAGTCAGGAACCCCGGGACTAGCGGGAGTGAGAGAGAGTTATGAGCAGTTCTTC. This translates into CATSDKSGTPGLAGVRESYEQFF.

This sequence joins TRBV20-1 and TRBJ2-7; D not resolved. CDR3 length: 13 amino acids. V was trimmed by 3 bases and J by 4 bases, leaving 13 bases between them. The germline V gene encodes CDR1 DFQATT and CDR2 SNEGSKA (reference sequence). CDR3 nucleotides: TGCAGTGCTAGTCGGTTGTCTTGGTACGAGCAGTACTTC. Its protein product is CSASRLSWYEQYF.

The chain joins TRBV5-6 to TRBJ1-2; no firm D call. Germline V CDR1 and CDR2: SGHDT, YYEEEE. Trimming removed 4 bases from V and 5 bases from J, with 12 bases in between. This CDR3 contains 13 residues. In DNA form, the CDR3 reads TGTGCCAGCAGCCCGTCGAGAGGGTATGGCTACACCTTC. Its protein is CASSPSRGYGYTF.

The chain has TRBV7-8 and TRBJ1-4, with 9 positions matching TRBD1. Unmatched junction bases numbered 9, after V lost 5 bases and J lost 8 bases. The CDR3 runs to 15 residues. Germline values: CDR1 SGHVS, CDR2 FQNEAQ. The CDR3 loop is CASSINRGRVEKLFF. The DNA of the CDR3 is TGTGCCAGCAGCATTAACAGGGGGCGGGTCGAAAAACTGTTTTTT.

This rearrangement joins TRBV23-1 to TRBJ2-1, with a tentative D call TRBD2 (5 bases). TRBV23-1 is flagged as an ORF with uncertain function. CDR3 length: 16 amino acids. V was clipped by 6 bases and J by 3 bases, with 18 bases between them. CDR3 loop: CASRSRPRGFYNEQFF. CDR3 nucleotide sequence: TGCGCCAGCAGATCTAGGCCCCGGGGTTTCTACAATGAGCAGTTCTTC.

The chain is built from TRBV2 and TRBJ1-1; 7 positions match TRBD1. Per the germline V gene, CDR1 is SNHLY and CDR2 is FYNNEI. This CDR3 has 17 amino acids. Losses at the gene ends were 5 bases for V and 0 bases for J; bases not matched to a gene: 12. CDR3 loop: CASSMMTGSLMNTEAFF. The CDR3 DNA is TGTGCCAGCAGTATGATGACAGGGTCACTTATGAACACTGAAGCTTTCTTT.